This entry lists 4 T cell receptor beta chains sequenced from one sample in a study of blood T cell repertoires in COVID-19. Method: immunoSEQ multiplex PCR; TCRdb's copy keeps in-frame clones and lacks some. The sample lists a few hundred thousand clones; 80% to 90% were seen once. The sequenced sample was PBMCs or T cells enriched from blood (not recorded which). These receptors were collected from a woman in her 30s who had recovered from COVID-19.

The V gene is TRBV7-2, the J gene TRBJ2-1; 7 bases map to TRBD2. Trimming at V came to 2 bases and at J to 15 bases, leaving 10 bases not matched to a gene. This CDR3 comprises 13 residues. Germline CDR1 and CDR2: SGHTA and FQGNSA. CDR3 DNA: TGTGCCAGCAGCTTATCTTGGCGGGGGTCGGGGTTCTTC. Translation gives CASSLSWRGSGFF.

This clone came up once. This chain joins TRBV2 and TRBJ1-2; D is perhaps TRBD1 (6 bases). The germline V and J ends were trimmed by 7 bases and 7 bases, with 13 bases remaining between them. This CDR3 has 12 residues. The germline gives CDR1 SNHLY, CDR2 FYNNEI. As DNA, the CDR3 is TGTGCCAGCACTCAACAGGGATCTGGCTACACCTTC. Protein product: CASTQQGSGYTF.

The V gene is TRBV24-1, the J gene TRBJ2-5; TRBD2 matches 10 bases. Germline V lookup: CDR1 KGHDR, CDR2 SFDVKD. J gave up 4 bases and V 2 bases, and 3 bases lay outside the gene matches. The CDR3 loop spans 15 amino acids. The chain's CDR3 is CATSDSKRGGETQYF. The CDR3 nucleotides are TGTGCCACCAGTGATTCTAAGCGGGGGGGAGAGACCCAGTACTTC.

The chain links TRBV7-2 to TRBJ1-2, with 10 bases aligning to TRBD1. In germline, CDR1 is SGHTA, CDR2 FQGNSA. The CDR3 totals 16 residues. Unmatched junction bases numbered 14, after V lost 5 bases and J lost 8 bases. CDR3 nucleotides: TGTGCCAGCAGCATTTGGGACAGGGGAGGGGACGGCGGCTACACCTTC. It encodes CASSIWDRGGDGGYTF.